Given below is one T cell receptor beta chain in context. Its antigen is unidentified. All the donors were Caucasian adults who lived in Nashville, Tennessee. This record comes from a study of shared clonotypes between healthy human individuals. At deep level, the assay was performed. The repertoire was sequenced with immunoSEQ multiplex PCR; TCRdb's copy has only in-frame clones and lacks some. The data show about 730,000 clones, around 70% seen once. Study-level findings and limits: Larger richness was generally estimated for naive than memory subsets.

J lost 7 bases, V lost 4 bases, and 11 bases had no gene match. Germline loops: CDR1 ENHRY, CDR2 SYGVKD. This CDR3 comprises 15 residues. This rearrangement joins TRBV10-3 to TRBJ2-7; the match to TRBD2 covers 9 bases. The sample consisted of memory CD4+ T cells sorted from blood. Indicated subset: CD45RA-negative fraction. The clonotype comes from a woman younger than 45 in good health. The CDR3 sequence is CAISGLAATPIEQYF. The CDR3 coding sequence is TGTGCCATCAGTGGACTAGCGGCAACCCCAATTGAGCAGTACTTC.